This TCR beta chain comes out of a study of Ad26.COV2.S vaccination and SARS-CoV-2 variants. Profiling relied on immunoSEQ multiplex PCR, and the TCRdb table lists in-frame clones only, not all of them. Seen here are about 680,000 clones, around 89% observed once, and the top ten hold about 1.5%. As to treatment: roughly 18 received Ad26.COV2.S at low or high dose, single or two shots; 5 received placebo; per-sample allocation not given. Sampling was performed 63 days after the first vaccine or placebo injection. Germline assignment: CDR1 ENHRY and CDR2 SYGVKD. This CDR3 comprises 13 residues. J gave up 4 bases and V 3 bases, and 1 base lay outside the gene matches. This clone has a handful of counts.

Sequences were derived from peripheral blood, sampled in a trial of Ad26.COV2.S vaccine versus placebo. This clonotype was obtained from a person between 18 and 65 years old who received the Ad26.COV2.S COVID-19 vaccine or a placebo. V gene TRBV10-3 combines with J gene TRBJ2-7; TRBD1 matches at 9 bases. The CDR3 region has the DNA TGTGCCATCAGTGAAGACAGGGGGTACGAGCAGTACTTC. This translates into CAISEDRGYEQYF.